The entry below describes one TCR beta chain. Its antigen remains unidentified. This CDR3 is 10 amino acids long. The germline V gene has CDR1 DFQATT and CDR2 SNEGSKA (reference sequence). V dropped 1 base and J dropped 14 bases, with 9 bases sitting between them. This sample stems from a study of PD-L1 blockade in urothelial cancer. Background on the study: Anywhere from 0 to 3 prior chemotherapy regimens had been received by patients. Study observations and caveats: Improved survival was predicted by pretreatment blood TCR clonality below the median.

TCRdb's copy holds only in-frame clones and misses some; the assay was immunoSEQ multiplex PCR. The table includes around 100,000 clones, 70% to 90% detected once. Anywhere from 1 to 8 samples came from each patient, spanning pretreatment and on-treatment. This sequence joins TRBV20-1 and TRBJ2-1; D is perhaps TRBD2 (5 bases). This receptor was taken from a man aged 50 to 59 with urothelial cancer. The specimen was PBMCs, collected around atezolizumab (anti-PD-L1) treatment. The CDR3 DNA reads as TGCAGTGCTAGAGTTCTAGCCGAGTTCTTC. Translating it yields CSARVLAEFF.